This T cell receptor beta chain emerged from a study of OX40 agonist ivuxolimab in advanced cancers. Looking at the study overall: Those treated in dose escalation had hepatocellular carcinoma, melanoma, renal cell cancer or head and neck cancer. There were three patients with partial responses, one having hepatocellular carcinoma and two cutaneous melanoma. General study points: CD8+ T cells showed, on average, more clonal expansion than CD4+ cells.

Of note for this clone: Its antigen remains unidentified.

Here immunoSEQ multiplex PCR was the method, and the copy in TCRdb shows in-frame clones only, minus some. The repertoire has around 140,000 clones, roughly 91% of them found once; the top ten carry more than 1%. CDR1 is SGHRS and CDR2 is YFSETQ in the germline V gene. The CDR3 has 15 residues. Trimming stripped 1 base from V and 0 bases from J, with 8 bases between. The sequence was collected from an adult with an advanced solid tumor such as melanoma, head and neck, liver or kidney cancer. The V and J genes are TRBV5-1 and TRBJ2-4; unclear D gene. The specimen comprised CD4+ or CD8+ T cells sorted from blood, sampled in a trial of the OX40 agonist ivuxolimab. CDR3 DNA: TGCGCCAGCAGCTTGCGCGTTATAGCCAAAAACATTCAGTACTTC. It translates to CASSLRVIAKNIQYF.